Following are 24 T cell receptor beta chains from one sample sequenced in a study of blood T cells in healthy people across ages. Primed by a sample-barcoded 5' primer and a J-beta primer mix, a second PCR proceeded for 7 to 11 cycles. TCRdb fed the 5' RACE reads into MiXCR, producing one record per CDR3 protein. The top ten hold 22% of the sample, which has roughly 800,000 distinct CDR3 sequences, roughly 64% seen once. Source material: blood. The receptor source for this set is a man aged 25 to 45 in good health.

This clonotype was seen only a few times. This sequence joins TRBV27 and TRBJ2-7; 8 bases line up with TRBD1. This CDR3 contains 16 residues. CDR1 and CDR2 from the germline V gene are MNHEY and SMNVEV (reference sequence). V dropped 6 bases and J dropped 3; count of bases not matched to a gene: 13. CDR3 DNA sequence: TGTGCCAGCAGGGACAGGGATGCGGTGGGTGTCTACGAGCAGTACTTC. Translating it yields CASRDRDAVGVYEQYF.

V gene TRBV10-3 combines with J gene TRBJ1-1; weak D call: TRBD1 (6 bases). The CDR3 is 16 residues long. CDR1 is ENHRY and CDR2 is SYGVKD in the germline V gene. V was pared by 4 bases and J by 0 bases, with 15 bases between. The CDR3 coding sequence is TGTGCCATCAGTGGACAGGACACCGTTATGAACACTGAAGCTTTCTTT. Translation gives CAISGQDTVMNTEAFF.

The genes are TRBV6-6 and TRBJ1-6; D is possibly TRBD1 (5 bases). V was pared by 6 bases and J by 7 bases, with 13 bases between. From germline, CDR1 is MNHNY and CDR2 SVGAGI (reference sequence). CDR3 length equals 14 residues. As DNA, the CDR3 is TGTGCCAGCAGGGACACCATTCTCAATTCACCCCTCCACTTT. This sequence encodes CASRDTILNSPLHF.

The CDR3 is CASRKQGAETQYF. Here the CDR3 DNA reads TGTGCCAGTAGAAAACAGGGGGCAGAGACCCAGTACTTC. The V gene is TRBV19, the J gene TRBJ2-5; 9 bases map to TRBD1. Germline V lookup: CDR1 LNHDA, CDR2 SQIVND (reference sequence). The CDR3 is 13 amino acids. The V segment lost 6 bases and the J segment 4 bases; nucleotides outside the gene matches: 3.

The J gene is TRBJ1-2, the V gene TRBV20-1, with D maybe TRBD1 (5 bases). Trimming shortened V by 4 bases and J by 4 bases, and 19 bases separated the two germline ends. CDR1 is DFQATT and CDR2 is SNEGSKA in the germline V gene (reference sequence). The CDR3 spans 15 residues. The CDR3 protein is CSAKVKLQELYGYTF. The CDR3 DNA reads TGCAGTGCTAAAGTTAAACTACAGGAACTCTATGGCTACACCTTC.

This clonotype was observed a few times. The chain is built from TRBV20-1 and TRBJ2-7, with D perhaps TRBD2 (5 bases). The CDR3 sequence is 14 residues long. Per germline, CDR1 DFQATT and CDR2 SNEGSKA (reference sequence). V lost 5 bases, J lost 7 bases, and 21 bases lay in between. The CDR3 sequence: CSADYLDSSGEQYF. DNA for the CDR3: TGCAGTGCTGATTACCTTGACTCCTCGGGGGAGCAGTACTTC.

This clonotype has only one observation. The gene calls are TRBV5-1 and TRBJ2-5; weak D call: TRBD1 (5 bases). The CDR3 is 14 amino acids. Trimming removed 0 bases from V and 0 bases from J, with 6 bases in between. Germline V gives CDR1 SGHRS, CDR2 YFSETQ. The CDR3 loop is CASSLEDNQETQYF. The CDR3 DNA is TGCGCCAGCAGCTTGGAGGACAACCAAGAGACCCAGTACTTC.

V is TRBV4-3 and J is TRBJ2-5; a possible D gene is TRBD2 (7 bases). This CDR3 contains 15 residues. The V and J ends lost 0 bases and 7 bases respectively, with 15 bases between them. CDR1 and CDR2 (germline): LGHNA, YSLEER. The CDR3 reads CASSQERGGTRTQYF. CDR3 in DNA: TGCGCCAGCAGCCAAGAGAGGGGGGGGACGCGGACCCAGTACTTC.

The chain is built from TRBV6-2 or TRBV6-3 and TRBJ2-7; 9 bases are a match to TRBD1. This CDR3 region has 13 residues. Unmatched junction bases numbered 7, after V lost 6 bases and J lost 7 bases. Germline lookup yields CDR1 MNHEY and CDR2 SVGEGT. CDR3 loop: CASRRQGGNEQYF. CDR3 sequence (DNA): TGTGCCAGCAGAAGACAGGGGGGGAATGAGCAGTACTTC.

This clonotype has only a few counts. The chain combines TRBV6-5 with TRBJ2-3; 9 positions agree with TRBD2. CDR1 is MNHEY and CDR2 is SVGAGI in the germline V gene. CDR3 size: 16 residues. Trimming removed 5 bases from V and 3 bases from J; junction bases left unmatched: 9. CDR3 sequence reads: CASSPSGGRGTDTQYF. CDR3 coding DNA: TGTGCCAGCAGTCCCAGCGGGGGGCGGGGGACAGATACGCAGTATTTT.

The V and J genes are TRBV7-2 and TRBJ1-6, with a tentative D call TRBD1 (5 bases). CDR3 length: 16 residues. The V end lost 1 base, the J end lost 10 bases, and 17 bases lay between the germline ends. Germline V gives CDR1 SGHTA, CDR2 FQGNSA. CDR3 sequence (DNA): TGTGCCAGCAGCTTAGGACAAAGAGGGGCCGGATCACCCCTCCACTTT. Translated, it gives CASSLGQRGAGSPLHF.

The rearrangement links TRBV10-3 to TRBJ2-1; the D gene is possibly TRBD2 (6 bases). The CDR3 covers 14 residues. The V end lost 8 bases, the J end lost 6 bases, and 17 bases lay between the germline ends. Germline values: CDR1 ENHRY, CDR2 SYGVKD. The CDR3 nucleotides are TGTGCCATCGGGGTAGGTAGCGGTCTCAATGAGCAGTTCTTC. As protein: CAIGVGSGLNEQFF.

The V gene is TRBV2, the J gene TRBJ1-2, with a weak D call TRBD1 (5 bases). The germline V and J ends were trimmed by 0 bases and 2 bases, with 19 bases remaining between them. Germline-derived CDR1 and CDR2 are SNHLY and FYNNEI. This CDR3 contains 18 residues. The CDR3 DNA is TGTGCCAGCAGTGAAGCGGGGGGGGTTCGACGACGCAACTATGGCTACACCTTC. It codes for CASSEAGGVRRRNYGYTF.

The V and J genes are TRBV10-3 and TRBJ2-7, with 7 positions matching TRBD1. V shed 6 bases and J 3 bases; nucleotides not matched to a gene: 14. The CDR3 contains 16 residues. Looked up from germline, CDR1 is ENHRY and CDR2 is SYGVKD. As DNA, the CDR3 is TGTGCCATCAGGGACGAAAGGGACAGCCATAACTACGAGCAGTACTTC. Protein sequence: CAIRDERDSHNYEQYF.

About this clonotype: The junction does not match germline at one end; this may be a read error. The V call is TRBV7-7, the J call TRBJ2-1; 9 positions agree with TRBD2. Germline V CDR1 and CDR2: SSHAT, FNYEAQ (reference sequence). The CDR3 totals 17 residues. This CDR3 reads CASSFGVGTSGYNEQFF. Here the CDR3 DNA reads TGTGCTAGCAGCTTCGGCGTTGGCACTAGCGGGTACAATGAGCAGTTCTTC.

The chain couples TRBV20-1 to TRBJ1-5; the D is unclear. V lost 0 bases, J lost 6 bases, and 9 bases lay in between. CDR3 length: 13 amino acids. Germline V CDR1 and CDR2: DFQATT, SNEGSKA (reference sequence). CDR3 loop: CSARDSASQPQHF. As DNA, the CDR3 is TGCAGTGCTAGAGATTCCGCCAGTCAGCCCCAGCATTTT.

This chain connects TRBV20-1 to TRBJ2-3; D perhaps matches TRBD2 (6 bases). The CDR3 length is 14 residues. Trimming shortened V by 4 bases and J by 3 bases, and 14 bases separated the two germline ends. Looked up from germline, CDR1 is DFQATT and CDR2 is SNEGSKA (reference sequence). CDR3 residues: CSANSLGRTDTQYF. DNA for the CDR3: TGCAGTGCTAATAGTTTGGGGAGGACAGATACGCAGTATTTT.

The chain uses TRBV7-9 and TRBJ2-1, with a weak D call TRBD2 (6 bases). The CDR3 spans 15 residues. V shed 5 bases and J shed 3 bases, with 14 bases lying between them. Germline CDR1 SEHNR, CDR2 FQNEAQ (reference sequence). The CDR3 nucleotides read TGTGCCAGCAGCGACCGGGACTCAAACTACAATGAGCAGTTCTTC. As protein: CASSDRDSNYNEQFF.

V usage is TRBV20-1 and J usage is TRBJ2-7; D tentatively fits TRBD1 or TRBD2 (5 bases each). Germline assignment: CDR1 DFQATT and CDR2 SNEGSKA (reference sequence). The CDR3 covers 12 residues. V was trimmed by 8 bases and J by 6 bases, leaving 17 bases between them. CDR3 nucleotides: TGCAGTCTTGGGGAGTTGGGGCTCGAGCAGTACTTC. Protein product: CSLGELGLEQYF.

The rearrangement links TRBV3-1 to TRBJ2-2; D is ambiguous. The CDR3 sequence is 13 residues long. Germline loops: CDR1 LGHDT, CDR2 YNNKEL (reference sequence). Trimming took off 0 bases at V and 6 bases at J, with 5 bases between the two ends. The chain's CDR3 is CASSQDTAGELFF. CDR3 nucleotide sequence: TGTGCCAGCAGCCAAGATACGGCCGGGGAGCTGTTTTTT.

The chain joins TRBV28 to TRBJ2-1; maybe TRBD1 (6 bases). Germline CDR1 and CDR2: MDHEN and SYDVKM. V lost 7 bases, J lost 7 bases, and 17 bases lay in between. This CDR3 region has 14 residues. The CDR3 DNA follows: TGTGCCAGCACGGTAGGGGGAACCCCAAATGAGCAGTTCTTC. This translates into CASTVGGTPNEQFF.

The chain carries TRBV11-3 and TRBJ2-7, with D unclear. The CDR3 contains 13 residues. In germline, CDR1 is SGHNT, CDR2 YENEEA. Trimming removed 2 bases at V and 9 bases at J, with 14 bases between. CDR3 region: CASSLQSSTAQYF. CDR3 nucleotide sequence: TGTGCCAGCAGCTTACAGAGTTCAACCGCGCAGTACTTC.

The chain recombines TRBV29-1 with TRBJ2-7; D gene unclear. The J call is uncertain, as TRBJ2-5 better fits the DNA end. The CDR3 has 14 residues. CDR1 and CDR2 from the germline V gene are SQVTM and ANQGSEA. This CDR3 reads CSVEVVSLRETQYF. DNA for the CDR3: TGCAGCGTTGAAGTGGTGTCCCTCCGGGAGACCCAGTACTTC.

The chain couples TRBV5-1 to TRBJ2-1; D not certain. V was clipped by 0 bases and J by 6 bases, with 13 bases between them. The CDR3 spans 15 residues. Germline V gives CDR1 SGHRS, CDR2 YFSETQ. The CDR3 protein is CASSLGSGSFNEQFF. CDR3 sequence (DNA): TGCGCCAGCAGCTTGGGATCTGGTTCGTTCAATGAGCAGTTCTTC. Full variable domain (missing parts from reference TRBV5-1 and TRBJ2-1): KAGVTQTPRYLIKTRGQQVTLSCSPISGHRSVSWYQQTPGQGLQFLFEYFSETQRNKGNFPGRFSGRQFSNSRSEMNVSTLELGDSALYLCASSLGSGSFNEQFFGPGTRLTVL.